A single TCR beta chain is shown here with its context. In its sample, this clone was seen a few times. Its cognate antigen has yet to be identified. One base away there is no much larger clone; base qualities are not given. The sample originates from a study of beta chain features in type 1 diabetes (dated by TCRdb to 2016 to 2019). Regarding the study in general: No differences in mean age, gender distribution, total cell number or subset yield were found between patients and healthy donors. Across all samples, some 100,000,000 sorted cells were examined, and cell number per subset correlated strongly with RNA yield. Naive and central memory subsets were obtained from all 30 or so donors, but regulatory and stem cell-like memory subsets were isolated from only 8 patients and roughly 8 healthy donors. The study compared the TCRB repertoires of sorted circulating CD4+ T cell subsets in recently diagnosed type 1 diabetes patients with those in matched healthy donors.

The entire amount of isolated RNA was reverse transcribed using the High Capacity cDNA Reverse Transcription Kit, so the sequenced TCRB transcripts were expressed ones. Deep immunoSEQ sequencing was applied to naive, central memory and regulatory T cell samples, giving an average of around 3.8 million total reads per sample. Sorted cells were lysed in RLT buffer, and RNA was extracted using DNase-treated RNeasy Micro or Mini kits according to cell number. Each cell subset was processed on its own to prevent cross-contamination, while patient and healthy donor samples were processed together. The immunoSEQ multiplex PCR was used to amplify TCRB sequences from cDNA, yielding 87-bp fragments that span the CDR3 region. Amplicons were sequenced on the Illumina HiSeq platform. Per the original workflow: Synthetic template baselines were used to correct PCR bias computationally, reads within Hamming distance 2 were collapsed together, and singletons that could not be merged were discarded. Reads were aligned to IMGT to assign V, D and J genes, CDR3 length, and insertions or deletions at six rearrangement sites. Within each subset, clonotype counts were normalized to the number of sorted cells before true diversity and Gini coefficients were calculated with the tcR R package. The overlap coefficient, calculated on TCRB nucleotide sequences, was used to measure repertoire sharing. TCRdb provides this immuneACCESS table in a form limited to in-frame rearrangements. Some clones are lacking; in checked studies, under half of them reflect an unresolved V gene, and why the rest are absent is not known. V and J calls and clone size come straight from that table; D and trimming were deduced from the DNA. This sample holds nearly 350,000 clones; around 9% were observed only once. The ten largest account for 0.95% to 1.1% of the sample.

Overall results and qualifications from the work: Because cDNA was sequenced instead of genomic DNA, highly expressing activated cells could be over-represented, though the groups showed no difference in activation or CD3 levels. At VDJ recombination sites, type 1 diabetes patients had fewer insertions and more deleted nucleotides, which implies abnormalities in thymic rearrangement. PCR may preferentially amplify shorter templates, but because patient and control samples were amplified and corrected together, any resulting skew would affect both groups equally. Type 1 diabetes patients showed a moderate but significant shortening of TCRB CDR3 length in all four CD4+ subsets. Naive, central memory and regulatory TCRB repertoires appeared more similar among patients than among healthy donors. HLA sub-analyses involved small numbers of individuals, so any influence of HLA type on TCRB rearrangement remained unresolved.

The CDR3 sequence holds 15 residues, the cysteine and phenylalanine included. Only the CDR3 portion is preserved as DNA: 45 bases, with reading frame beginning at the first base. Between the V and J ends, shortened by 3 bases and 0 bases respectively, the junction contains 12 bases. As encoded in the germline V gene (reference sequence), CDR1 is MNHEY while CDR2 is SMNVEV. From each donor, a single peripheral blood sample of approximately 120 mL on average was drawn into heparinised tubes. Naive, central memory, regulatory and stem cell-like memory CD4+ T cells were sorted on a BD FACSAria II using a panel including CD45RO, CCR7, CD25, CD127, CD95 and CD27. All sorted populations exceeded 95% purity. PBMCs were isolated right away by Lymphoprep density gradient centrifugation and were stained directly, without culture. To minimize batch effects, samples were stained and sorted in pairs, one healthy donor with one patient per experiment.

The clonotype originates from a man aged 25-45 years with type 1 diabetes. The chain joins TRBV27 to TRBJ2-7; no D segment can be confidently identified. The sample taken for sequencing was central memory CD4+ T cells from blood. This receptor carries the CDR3 CASSFAGKVSYEQYF. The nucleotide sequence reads TGTGCCAGCAGTTTTGCAGGCAAGGTCTCCTACGAGCAGTACTTC.